The sequence of this T cell receptor (beta chain) was determined in a study of beta chain features in type 1 diabetes. General study results and limits: Within patients, naive, central memory and Treg TCRB repertoires seemed more similar than within healthy donors. For TCRB rearrangement, an influence of HLA type remained unresolved here. The study found moderately but significantly shorter TCRB CDR3s in all four CD4+ subsets of Type 1 diabetes patients. Researchers cautioned that cDNA sequencing could over-represent cells with high TCR expression.

As to this clone: As yet, its antigen is unknown.

The authors reverse transcribed all of the isolated RNA, so sequencing captured expressed TCRB transcripts. TCRdb's copy holds only in-frame clones and misses some; the assay was immunoSEQ multiplex PCR. The sample lists 310,000 or so clones, 15% occurring once. Every donor had blood drawn once into heparin, 90 to 150 mL on average. Per the germline V gene, CDR1 is LNHDA and CDR2 is SQIVND (reference sequence). The CDR3 runs to 15 residues. The ends lost 7 bases at V and 2 bases at J; junction bases unmatched: 6. This clonotype originated in a man younger than 35 with type 1 diabetes. Sequencing was performed on naive CD4+ T cells from blood. The genes are TRBV19 and TRBJ2-1; TRBD2 aligns across 9 bases. The CDR3 coding sequence is TGTGCCAGTACCATGAGCGGGGGGACCTACAATGAGCAGTTCTTC. As protein: CASTMSGGTYNEQFF.